The clone carrying this TCR beta chain was seen only a few times. Antigen unknown. This entry belongs to a study of T cells after yellow fever vaccination. TCRdb reprocessed the 5' RACE reads via MiXCR and lists one record per CDR3 protein. The table records hundreds of thousands of distinct CDR3 sequences, less than 15% of them present only once. Germline V lookup: CDR1 SNHLY, CDR2 FYNNEI. Trimming pared 7 bases from V and 2 bases from J, leaving 10 bases between. The CDR3 is 13 amino acids. Findings of the study overall: CD4 and CD8 compartments shared a small share of clonotypes. Subsequent to the booster, the majority of primary-vaccination clones reappeared (less than 97% CD4, 85% to 90% CD8).

This sequence was found in a man aged 30-40 years who received the YFV17D yellow fever vaccine. The sample was PBMCs, taken on the day of the yellow fever booster vaccination. V and J are TRBV2 and TRBJ2-3, with D tentatively TRBD1 (6 bases). The DNA for the CDR3 is TGTGCCAGCACGGGGACAACCACAGATACGCAGTATTTT. Amino acid sequence: CASTGTTTDTQYF.